Listed below are T cell receptor beta chains from one sample, sequenced in a study of CD8+ T cells in alopecia areata. Assay: immunoSEQ multiplex PCR; the TCRdb copy retains only in-frame clones and omits some. The sample contains some 240,000 clones, roughly 57% of which appear only once. Specimen: CD4+ T cells sorted from blood, collected at week 0. The source is a human donor with alopecia areata. CDR3s include the opening cysteine and the closing phenylalanine or tryptophan. A D gene is named only where the DNA matches it firmly. Not every row has a clone size; where given, it reads once, few, many or a size class.

CDR3nt: TGTGCCAGCAGTCCTGGGGACAGTAGGGCCCAGCATTTT; CDR3aa: CASSPGDSRAQHF; abundance: few; v_gene: TRBV6-1; j_gene: TRBJ1-5; d_gene: TRBD1; len: 13
CDR3nt: TGTGCCAGCAGCCTACGACTAGCGGGAGGCTCCTACAATGAGCAGTTCTTC; CDR3aa: CASSLRLAGGSYNEQFF; abundance: few; v_gene: TRBV14; j_gene: TRBJ2-1; d_gene: TRBD2; len: 17
CDR3nt: TGTGCCAGCAGTACCCGGACAGGCCAAACCGGGGAGCTGTTTTTT; CDR3aa: CASSTRTGQTGELFF; abundance: NA; v_gene: TRBV6-1; j_gene: TRBJ2-2; d_gene: TRBD1; len: 15
CDR3nt: TGCAGCGTTGGACAGTCGAACACTGAAGCTTTCTTT; CDR3aa: CSVGQSNTEAFF; abundance: NA; v_gene: TRBV29-1; j_gene: TRBJ1-1; d_gene: NA; len: 12
CDR3nt: TGCGCCAGCAGCTTTAGCGGTGGGAGTCAGCCCCAGCATTTT; CDR3aa: CASSFSGGSQPQHF; abundance: NA; v_gene: TRBV5-1; j_gene: TRBJ1-5; d_gene: NA; len: 14
CDR3nt: TGTGCCAGCAGCCTAAGGGGCCCGTTGAACACTGAAGCTTTCTTT; CDR3aa: CASSLRGPLNTEAFF; abundance: NA; v_gene: TRBV7-2; j_gene: TRBJ1-1; d_gene: NA; len: 15
CDR3nt: TGTGCCAGCAGGAAAATCATCCAAGACAATGAGCAGTTCTTC; CDR3aa: CASRKIIQDNEQFF; abundance: few; v_gene: TRBV7-2; j_gene: TRBJ2-1; d_gene: NA; len: 14
CDR3nt: TGCGCCAGCAACAAGGAGATGAACACTGAAGCTTTCTTT; CDR3aa: CASNKEMNTEAFF; abundance: NA; v_gene: TRBV5-1; j_gene: TRBJ1-1; d_gene: NA; len: 13
CDR3nt: TGCGCCAGCAGCTTGGGTAGAACACCCTACGAGCAGTACTTC; CDR3aa: CASSLGRTPYEQYF; abundance: NA; v_gene: TRBV5-1; j_gene: TRBJ2-7; d_gene: NA; len: 14
CDR3nt: TGCGCCAGCTTTTCATCGACTGGAATCTACGAGCAGTACTTC; CDR3aa: CASFSSTGIYEQYF; abundance: NA; v_gene: TRBV5-1; j_gene: TRBJ2-7; d_gene: NA; len: 14
CDR3nt: TGTGCCTGGAGTCCCGGACAGGCTACCACACCCCTCCACTTT; CDR3aa: CAWSPGQATTPLHF; abundance: NA; v_gene: TRBV30; j_gene: TRBJ1-6; d_gene: TRBD1; len: 14
CDR3nt: TGCGCCAGCAGCCCGTTTCCGACTAGCGGGAGGGCGAACACCGGGGAGCTGTTTTTT; CDR3aa: CASSPFPTSGRANTGELFF; abundance: few; v_gene: TRBV5-1; j_gene: TRBJ2-2; d_gene: TRBD2; len: 19
CDR3nt: TGTGCCAGCCAGGGACTCTCCTACAATGAGCAGTTCTTC; CDR3aa: CASQGLSYNEQFF; abundance: NA; v_gene: TRBV2; j_gene: TRBJ2-1; d_gene: NA; len: 13
CDR3nt: TGCAGCGCCCAAGCGGGGGGCACAGATACGCAGTATTTT; CDR3aa: CSAQAGGTDTQYF; abundance: NA; v_gene: TRBV29-1; j_gene: TRBJ2-3; d_gene: TRBD2; len: 13
CDR3nt: TGCGCCAGCAGCTTGGCTGGCGGGGGTACCTACAATGAGCAGTTCTTC; CDR3aa: CASSLAGGGTYNEQFF; abundance: few; v_gene: TRBV5-1; j_gene: TRBJ2-1; d_gene: TRBD2; len: 16